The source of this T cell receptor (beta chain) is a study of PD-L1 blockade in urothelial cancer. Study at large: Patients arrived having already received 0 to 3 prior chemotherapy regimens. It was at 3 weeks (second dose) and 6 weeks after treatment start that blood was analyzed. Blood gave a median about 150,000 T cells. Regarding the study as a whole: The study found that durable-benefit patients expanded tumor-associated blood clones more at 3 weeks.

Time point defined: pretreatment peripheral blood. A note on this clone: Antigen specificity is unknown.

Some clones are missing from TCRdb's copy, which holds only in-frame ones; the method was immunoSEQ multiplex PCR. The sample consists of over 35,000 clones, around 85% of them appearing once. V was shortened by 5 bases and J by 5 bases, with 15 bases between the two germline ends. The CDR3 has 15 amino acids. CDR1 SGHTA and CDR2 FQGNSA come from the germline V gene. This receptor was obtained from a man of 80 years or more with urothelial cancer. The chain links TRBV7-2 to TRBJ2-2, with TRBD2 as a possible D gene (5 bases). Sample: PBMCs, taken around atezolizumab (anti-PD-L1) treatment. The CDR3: CASSPLARKTGELFF. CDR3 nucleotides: TGTGCCAGCAGCCCATTAGCGAGGAAAACCGGGGAGCTGTTTTTT.